The 8 T cell receptor beta chains listed next were all sequenced from one sample in a study of T cell responses to AZD1222 COVID-19 vaccine (dated by TCRdb to the early 2020s). The time point label for this specimen denotes: baseline before first vaccination. To prepare the library, the immunoSEQ multiplex PCR assay was applied. Entries here come from immuneACCESS through TCRdb and include only in-frame sequences with V and J called. Some clones fail to appear in such tables; in the studies checked, an unresolved V gene covers under half of the shortfall, and the cause of the remainder is unknown. Recorded for this sample are roughly 150,000 clones; about 91% of them occurred a single time. The ten largest clones capture about 4.8% of the sample. This specimen was peripheral blood, taken on day 0 of AZD1222 vaccination. The receptors come from an adult in good health.

The chain uses TRBV5-5 and TRBJ2-7, with a weak D call TRBD1 (5 bases). The CDR3 covers 13 residues. Germline CDR1 and CDR2: SGHKS and YYEKEE (reference sequence). V gave up 3 bases and J gave up 5 bases, with 12 bases separating them. CDR3 region: CASSSLTEDEQYF. CDR3 nucleotides: TGTGCCAGCAGCTCGTTGACAGAGGACGAGCAGTACTTC. The full variable domain, its missing parts supplied by reference TRBV5-5 and TRBJ2-7, is DAGVTQSPTHLIKTRGQQVTLRCSPISGHKSVSWYQQVLGQGPQFIFQYYEKEERGRGNFPDRFSARQFPNYSSELNVNALLLGDSALYLCASSSLTEDEQYFGPGTRLTVT.

In the case of this clone: The same CDR3 also results from other DNA sequences found in this sample. The V gene is TRBV5-4, the J gene TRBJ1-1; tentatively, D is TRBD1 (5 bases). Trimming took off 0 bases at V and 2 bases at J, with 8 bases between the two ends. Per the germline V gene, CDR1 is SGHNT and CDR2 is YYREEE (reference sequence). This CDR3 is built from 14 residues. The CDR3 is CASSLAGGNTEAFF. CDR3 coding DNA: TGTGCCAGCAGCTTGGCGGGGGGAAACACTGAAGCTTTCTTT.

This chain's CDR3 is CASSWGSRGSAETQYF. CDR3 bases: TGCGCCAGCAGCTGGGGGTCTCGGGGTTCGGCAGAGACCCAGTACTTC. The chain recombines TRBV5-1 with TRBJ2-5, with D perhaps matching TRBD1 or TRBD2 (5 bases each). From germline, CDR1 is SGHRS and CDR2 YFSETQ. The V gene lost 3 bases and the J gene lost 4 bases, with 19 bases spanning the gap. The CDR3 loop spans 16 amino acids.

The V call is TRBV19, the J call TRBJ1-6, with no clear D. Germline V gene lookup returns CDR1 LNHDA and CDR2 SQIVND (reference sequence). This CDR3 is built from 13 residues. V was clipped by 8 bases and J by 9 bases, with 14 bases between them. The CDR3 region is CASGPDGVSPLHF. For the CDR3, the DNA is TGTGCCAGTGGCCCGGACGGCGTTTCACCCCTCCACTTT.

The chain employs TRBV5-1 and TRBJ1-2, with D perhaps matching TRBD1 (5 bases). Germline V gives CDR1 SGHRS, CDR2 YFSETQ. Between the trimmed V and J ends, which lost 3 bases and 4 bases, there was a span of 10 bases. This CDR3 is 13 amino acids long. The CDR3 loop is CASSYGTSYGYTF. CDR3 bases: TGCGCCAGCAGCTACGGGACGAGCTATGGCTACACCTTC. Complete variable domain (other parts from reference TRBV5-1 and TRBJ1-2): KAGVTQTPRYLIKTRGQQVTLSCSPISGHRSVSWYQQTPGQGLQFLFEYFSETQRNKGNFPGRFSGRQFSNSRSEMNVSTLELGDSALYLCASSYGTSYGYTFGSGTRLTVV.

In DNA form, the CDR3 reads TGTGCCAGTAGTCCGCGGACAGGGAGAGGTGGCGGGGAGCTGTTTTTT. Translating gives CASSPRTGRGGGELFF. This chain uses TRBV19 with TRBJ2-2, with 8 bases identical to TRBD1. The junction had 12 bases not matched to a gene; V was cut back by 5 bases and J by 7 bases. The V gene's germline CDR1 is LNHDA and CDR2 SQIVND (reference sequence). The CDR3 is made up of 16 amino acids.

The chain is built from TRBV19 and TRBJ2-2, with 10 bases matching TRBD1. V gave up 5 bases and J gave up 5 bases; unmatched junction bases: 8. This CDR3 comprises 16 residues. CDR1 LNHDA and CDR2 SQIVND come from the germline V gene (reference sequence). CDR3: CASSRDWTGGTGELFF. The CDR3 nucleotides are TGTGCCAGTAGTCGGGATTGGACAGGGGGGACCGGGGAGCTGTTTTTT. Drawing the rest from reference TRBV19 and TRBJ2-2, the complete variable domain is DGGITQSPKYLFRKEGQNVTLSCEQNLNHDAMYWYRQDPGQGLRLIYYSQIVNDFQKGDIAEGYSVSREKKESFPLTVTSAQKNPTAFYLCASSRDWTGGTGELFFGEGSRLTVL.

This sequence joins TRBV11-2 and TRBJ2-7; no definite D call. Germline loops: CDR1 SGHAT, CDR2 FQNNGV. The ends were cut back, 1 base at V and 3 bases at J, with 10 bases in the middle. CDR3 size: 14 residues. The CDR3 protein is CASSLAFANYEQYF. In nucleotides, the CDR3 is TGTGCCAGCAGCTTAGCTTTCGCTAACTACGAGCAGTACTTC.